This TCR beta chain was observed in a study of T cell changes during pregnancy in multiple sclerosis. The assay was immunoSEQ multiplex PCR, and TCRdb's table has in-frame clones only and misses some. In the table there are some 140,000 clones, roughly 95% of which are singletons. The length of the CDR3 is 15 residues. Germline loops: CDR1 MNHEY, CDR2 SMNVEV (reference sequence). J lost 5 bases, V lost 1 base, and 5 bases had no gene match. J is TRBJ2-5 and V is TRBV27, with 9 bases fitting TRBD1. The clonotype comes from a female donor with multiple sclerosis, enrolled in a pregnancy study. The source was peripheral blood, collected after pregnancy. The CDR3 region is CASSLYRGREETQYF. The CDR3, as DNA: TGTGCCAGCAGTTTATACAGGGGGCGCGAGGAGACCCAGTACTTC.